Here is one TCR beta chain with its context. The protocol was immunoSEQ multiplex PCR, while the TCRdb copy is restricted to in-frame clones and leaves out a portion. The sample lists 240,000 or so clones, more than 80% occurring once. The data were obtained in a study of blood T cell repertoires in COVID-19. The CDR3 loop spans 14 amino acids. Germline V gene sequence: CDR1 WNHNN, CDR2 SYGVQD (reference sequence). V lost 7 bases, J lost 2 bases, and 11 bases lay in between. The J gene is TRBJ2-2, the V gene TRBV10-1; D gene uncertain. Material for sequencing was PBMCs or T cells enriched from blood (not recorded which). This sequence was found in a man aged 45 to 65 who had been exposed to COVID-19. The CDR3 sequence: CASTSGVNTGELFF. For the CDR3, the DNA is TGCGCCAGCACCTCCGGAGTCAACACCGGGGAGCTGTTTTTT.